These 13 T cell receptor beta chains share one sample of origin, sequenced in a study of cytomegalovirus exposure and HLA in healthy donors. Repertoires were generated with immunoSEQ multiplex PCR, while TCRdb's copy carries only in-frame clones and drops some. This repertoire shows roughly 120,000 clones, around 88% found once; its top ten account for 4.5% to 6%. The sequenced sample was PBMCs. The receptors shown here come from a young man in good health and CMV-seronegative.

For the CDR3, the DNA is TGTGCCAGCAGCGCCGGGACAGGGGTATACGAGCAGTACTTC. Amino acid sequence: CASSAGTGVYEQYF. The J gene is TRBJ2-7, the V gene TRBV7-6, with TRBD1 matching over 10 bases. The CDR3 is 14 residues long. Germline CDR1 SGHVS, CDR2 FNYEAQ. V lost 5 bases and J lost 4; bases outside the gene matches: 5.

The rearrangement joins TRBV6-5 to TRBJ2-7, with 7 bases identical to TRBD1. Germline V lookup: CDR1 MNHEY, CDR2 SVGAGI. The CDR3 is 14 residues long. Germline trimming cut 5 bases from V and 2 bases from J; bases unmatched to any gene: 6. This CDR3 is CASSLVGQTYEQYF. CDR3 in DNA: TGTGCCAGCAGTCTCGTGGGACAGACCTACGAGCAGTACTTC.

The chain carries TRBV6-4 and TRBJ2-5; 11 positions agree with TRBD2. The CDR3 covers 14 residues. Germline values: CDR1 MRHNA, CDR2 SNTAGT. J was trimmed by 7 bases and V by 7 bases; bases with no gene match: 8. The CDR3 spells CASKTLAGATTQYF. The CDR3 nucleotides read TGTGCCAGCAAGACACTAGCGGGGGCCACGACCCAGTACTTC.

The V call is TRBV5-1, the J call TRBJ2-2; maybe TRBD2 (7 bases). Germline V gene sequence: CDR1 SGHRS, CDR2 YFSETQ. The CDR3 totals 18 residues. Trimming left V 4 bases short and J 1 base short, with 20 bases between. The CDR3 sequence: CASSPLGGGLGNTGELFF. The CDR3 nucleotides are TGCGCCAGCAGCCCCTTAGGGGGGGGCTTGGGGAACACCGGGGAGCTGTTTTTT.

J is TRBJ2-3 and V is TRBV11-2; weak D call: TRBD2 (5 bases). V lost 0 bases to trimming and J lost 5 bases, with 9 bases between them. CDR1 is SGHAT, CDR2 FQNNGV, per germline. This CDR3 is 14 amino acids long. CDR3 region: CASSLDPGIDTQYF. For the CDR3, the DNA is TGTGCCAGCAGCTTAGATCCGGGAATAGATACGCAGTATTTT.

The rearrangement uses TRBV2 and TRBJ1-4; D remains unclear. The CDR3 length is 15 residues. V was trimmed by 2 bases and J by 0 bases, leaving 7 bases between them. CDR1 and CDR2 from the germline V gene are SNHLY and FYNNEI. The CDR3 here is CASSERSATNEKLFF. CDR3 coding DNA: TGTGCCAGCAGTGAAAGGAGTGCAACTAATGAAAAACTGTTTTTT. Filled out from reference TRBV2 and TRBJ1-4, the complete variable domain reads EPEVTQTPSHQVTQMGQEVILRCVPISNHLYFYWYRQILGQKVEFLVSFYNNEISEKSEIFDDQFSVERPDGSNFTLKIRSTKLEDSAMYFCASSERSATNEKLFFGSGTQLSVL.

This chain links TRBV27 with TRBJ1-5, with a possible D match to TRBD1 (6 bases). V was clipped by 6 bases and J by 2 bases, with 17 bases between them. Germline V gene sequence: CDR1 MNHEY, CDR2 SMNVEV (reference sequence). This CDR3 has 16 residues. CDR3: CASRSHQGSGNQPQHF. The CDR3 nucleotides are TGTGCCAGCAGATCGCACCAGGGGAGTGGCAATCAGCCCCAGCATTTT.

The CDR3 reads CASSLSDNEQFF. The CDR3 nucleotides read TGTGCCAGCAGCTTGTCGGACAATGAGCAGTTCTTC. The rearrangement uses TRBV11-3 and TRBJ2-1; D is ambiguous. Deletions cut 3 bases from V and 5 bases from J, with 5 bases between. The CDR3 loop spans 12 amino acids. The germline CDR1 and CDR2 sequences are SGHNT and YENEEA.

The CDR3 DNA is TGTGCCAGCAGCTTTGAGGGACAGGGAAACACCATATATTTT. Its translation: CASSFEGQGNTIYF. The rearrangement links TRBV2 to TRBJ1-3; 7 bases match TRBD1. This CDR3 contains 14 residues. The trim removed 6 bases at V and 4 bases at J, leaving 6 bases unmatched. The germline V gene encodes CDR1 SNHLY and CDR2 FYNNEI.

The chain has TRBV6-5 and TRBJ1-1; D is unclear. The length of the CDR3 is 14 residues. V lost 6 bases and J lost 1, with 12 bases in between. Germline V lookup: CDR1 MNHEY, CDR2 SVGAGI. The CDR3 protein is CASRPGLGNTEAFF. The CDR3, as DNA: TGTGCCAGCAGACCAGGACTCGGGAACACTGAAGCTTTCTTT.

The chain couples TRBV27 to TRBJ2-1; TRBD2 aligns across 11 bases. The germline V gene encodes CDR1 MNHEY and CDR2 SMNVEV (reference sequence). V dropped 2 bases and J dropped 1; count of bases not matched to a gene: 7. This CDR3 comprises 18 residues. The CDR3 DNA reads TGTGCCAGCAGTTTAAAACTAGCGGGAGCGGGGTCCTACAATGAGCAGTTCTTC. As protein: CASSLKLAGAGSYNEQFF.

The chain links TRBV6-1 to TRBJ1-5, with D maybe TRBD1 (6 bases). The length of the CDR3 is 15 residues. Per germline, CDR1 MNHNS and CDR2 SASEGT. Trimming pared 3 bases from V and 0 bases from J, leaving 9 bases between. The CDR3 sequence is CASSEEQGSNQPQHF. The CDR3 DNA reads TGTGCCAGCAGTGAGGAACAGGGTAGCAATCAGCCCCAGCATTTT.

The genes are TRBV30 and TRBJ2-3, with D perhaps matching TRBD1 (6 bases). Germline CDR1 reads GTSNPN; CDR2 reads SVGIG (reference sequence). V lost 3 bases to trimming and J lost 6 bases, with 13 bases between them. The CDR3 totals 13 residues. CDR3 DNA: TGTGCCTGGAGCGGACAGCGGTCCGATACGCAGTATTTT. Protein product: CAWSGQRSDTQYF.